This T cell receptor (beta chain) was retrieved from a study of T cell responses to AZD1222 COVID-19 vaccine. The study, taken as a whole, reports: Samples come after the peak T cell response, not at day 14.

Germline CDR1 SNHLY, CDR2 FYNNEI. The CDR3 runs to 14 residues. J gave up 2 bases and V 8 bases, and 8 bases lay outside the gene matches. Note on this clone: The target antigen is unknown.

The table came from immunoSEQ multiplex PCR; TCRdb's copy has only in-frame clones and leaves some out. In the table there are 150,000 or so clones, around 90% of which are singletons. The sequence was collected from an adult in good health. V gene TRBV2 combines with J gene TRBJ1-1, with 7 bases fitting TRBD1. The specimen comprised peripheral blood, sampled on day 0 of AZD1222 vaccination. The CDR3 here is CASFVRTGNTEAFF. The CDR3 coding sequence is TGTGCCAGCTTTGTGAGGACAGGCAACACTGAAGCTTTCTTT. Full variable domain (rest looked up from reference TRBV2 and TRBJ1-1): EPEVTQTPSHQVTQMGQEVILRCVPISNHLYFYWYRQILGQKVEFLVSFYNNEISEKSEIFDDQFSVERPDGSNFTLKIRSTKLEDSAMYFCASFVRTGNTEAFFGQGTRLTVV.